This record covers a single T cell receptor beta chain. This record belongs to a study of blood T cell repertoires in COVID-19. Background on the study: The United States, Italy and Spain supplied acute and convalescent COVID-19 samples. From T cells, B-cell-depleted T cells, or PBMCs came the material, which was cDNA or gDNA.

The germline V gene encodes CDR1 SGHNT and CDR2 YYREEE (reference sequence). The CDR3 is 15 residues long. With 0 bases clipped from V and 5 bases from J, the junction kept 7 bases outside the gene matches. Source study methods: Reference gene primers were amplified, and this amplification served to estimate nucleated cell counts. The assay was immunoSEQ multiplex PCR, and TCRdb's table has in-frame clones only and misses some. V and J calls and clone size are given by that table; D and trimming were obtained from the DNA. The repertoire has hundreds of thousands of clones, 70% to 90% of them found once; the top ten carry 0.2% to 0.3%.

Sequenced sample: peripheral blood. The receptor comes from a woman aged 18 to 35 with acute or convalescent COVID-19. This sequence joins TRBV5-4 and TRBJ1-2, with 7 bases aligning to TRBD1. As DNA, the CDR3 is TGTGCCAGCAGCTTGGCCGCGGGACAGCGATATGGCTACACCTTC. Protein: CASSLAAGQRYGYTF.